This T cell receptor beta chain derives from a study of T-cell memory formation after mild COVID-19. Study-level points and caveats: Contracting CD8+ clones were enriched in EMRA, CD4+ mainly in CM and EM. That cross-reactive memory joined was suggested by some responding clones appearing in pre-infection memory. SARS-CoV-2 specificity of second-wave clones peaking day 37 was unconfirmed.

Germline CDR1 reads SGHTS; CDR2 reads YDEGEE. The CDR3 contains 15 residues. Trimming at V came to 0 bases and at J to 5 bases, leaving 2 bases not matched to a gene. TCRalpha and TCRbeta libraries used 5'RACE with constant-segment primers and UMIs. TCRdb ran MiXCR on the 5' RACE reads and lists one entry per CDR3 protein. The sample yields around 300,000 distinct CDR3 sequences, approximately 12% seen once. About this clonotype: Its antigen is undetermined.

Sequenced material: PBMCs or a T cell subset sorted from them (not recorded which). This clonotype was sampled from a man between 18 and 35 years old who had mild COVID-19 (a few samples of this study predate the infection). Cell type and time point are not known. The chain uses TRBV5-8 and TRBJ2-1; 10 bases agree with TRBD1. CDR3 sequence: CASSLGTGGNNEQFF. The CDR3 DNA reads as TGTGCCAGCAGCTTGGGGACAGGGGGAAACAATGAGCAGTTCTTC.